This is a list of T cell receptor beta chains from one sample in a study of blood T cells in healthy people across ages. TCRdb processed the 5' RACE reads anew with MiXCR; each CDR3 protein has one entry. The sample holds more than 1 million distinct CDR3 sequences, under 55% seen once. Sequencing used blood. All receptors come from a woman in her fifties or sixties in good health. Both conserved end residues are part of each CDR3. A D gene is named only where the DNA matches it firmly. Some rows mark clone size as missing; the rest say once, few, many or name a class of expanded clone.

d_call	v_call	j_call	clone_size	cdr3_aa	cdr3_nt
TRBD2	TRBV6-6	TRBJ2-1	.	CASSWTSGRTDYNEQFF	TGTGCCAGCAGTTGGACTAGCGGGAGGACGGACTACAATGAGCAGTTCTTC
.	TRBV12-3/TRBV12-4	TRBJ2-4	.	CASSLGGSARLKNIQYF	TGTGCCAGCAGTTTAGGTGGATCTGCTCGACTCAAAAACATTCAGTACTTC
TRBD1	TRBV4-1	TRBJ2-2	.	CASSQVIWDRGKSNTGELFF	TGCGCCAGCAGCCAAGTGATTTGGGACAGGGGAAAATCGAACACCGGGGAGCTGTTTTTT
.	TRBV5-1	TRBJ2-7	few	CASSLASVVDEQYF	TGCGCCAGCAGCTTGGCCTCGGTGGTCGACGAGCAGTACTTC
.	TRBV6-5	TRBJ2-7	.	CASSLGHLGEQYF	TGTGCCAGCAGCCTTGGACACCTAGGCGAGCAGTACTTC
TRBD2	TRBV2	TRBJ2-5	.	CASSALAGGHQETQYF	TGTGCCAGCAGCGCCCTAGCGGGAGGGCACCAAGAGACCCAGTACTTC
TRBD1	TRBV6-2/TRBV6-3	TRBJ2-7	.	CASSKPADRGYEQYF	TGTGCCAGCAGTAAACCAGCCGACAGGGGATACGAGCAGTACTTC
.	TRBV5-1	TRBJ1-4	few	CASSLEGTIGTNEKLFF	TGCGCCAGCAGCTTGGAGGGGACAATTGGAACTAATGAAAAACTGTTTTTT
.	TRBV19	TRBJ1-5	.	CASSRSRDGHQPQHF	TGTGCCAGTAGTAGATCGAGGGATGGTCATCAGCCCCAGCATTTT
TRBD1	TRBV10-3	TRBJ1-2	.	CAIRGDRVYGYTF	TGTGCCATCAGGGGGGACAGGGTATATGGCTACACCTTC
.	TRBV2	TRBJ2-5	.	CTSSEEAGELETQYF	TGTACCAGCAGTGAAGAGGCAGGGGAGTTGGAGACCCAGTACTTC
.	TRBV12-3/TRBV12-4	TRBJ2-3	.	CASRSGLTDTQYF	TGTGCCAGCAGGTCGGGGCTGACAGATACGCAGTATTTT
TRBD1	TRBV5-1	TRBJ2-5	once	CASSLASGRGSGETQYF	TGCGCCAGCAGCTTGGCCTCCGGCAGGGGGTCTGGGGAGACCCAGTACTTC
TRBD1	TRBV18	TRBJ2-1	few	CASSTGQGEYEQFF	TGTGCCAGCTCTACAGGACAGGGAGAGTATGAGCAGTTCTTC
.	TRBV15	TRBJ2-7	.	CATSPGTLGQYEQYF	TGTGCCACCTCGCCCGGGACTCTGGGGCAATACGAGCAGTACTTC
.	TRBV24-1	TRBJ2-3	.	CATSVTGRTDTQYF	TGTGCCACCAGTGTGACAGGCCGCACAGATACGCAGTATTTT
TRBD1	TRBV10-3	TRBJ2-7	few	CAIRSDRNHYEQYF	TGTGCCATCAGATCGGACAGGAACCACTACGAGCAGTACTTC
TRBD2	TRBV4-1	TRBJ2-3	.	CASSRTSGSSSTDTQYF	TGCGCCAGCAGCCGGACTAGCGGGAGCTCTAGCACAGATACGCAGTATTTT
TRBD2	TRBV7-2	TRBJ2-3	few	CASSLTGLAGSWNTQYF	TGTGCCAGCAGCTTAACGGGACTAGCGGGATCATGGAATACGCAGTATTTT
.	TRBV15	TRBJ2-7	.	CATSRDPVGPTYEQYF	TGTGCCACCAGCAGAGATCCAGTTGGACCCACTTACGAGCAGTACTTC
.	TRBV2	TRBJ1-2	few	CASKAINYGYTF	TGTGCCAGCAAAGCAATCAACTATGGCTACACCTTC
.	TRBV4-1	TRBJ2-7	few	CASSPRSALVPKTYEQYF	TGCGCCAGCAGCCCCAGGAGCGCGCTGGTTCCCAAGACCTACGAGCAGTACTTC
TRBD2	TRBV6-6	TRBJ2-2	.	CASREIAGGAGELFF	TGTGCCAGCAGAGAAATAGCGGGAGGGGCCGGGGAGCTGTTTTTT
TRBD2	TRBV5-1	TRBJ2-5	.	CASSLFTSGRTEQYF	TGCGCCAGCAGCTTGTTCACTAGCGGGAGAACTGAGCAGTACTTC
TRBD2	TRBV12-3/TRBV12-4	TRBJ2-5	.	CASSQTTSGSEETQYF	TGTGCCAGCAGTCAGACGACTAGCGGGAGTGAGGAGACCCAGTACTTC
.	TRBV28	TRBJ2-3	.	CASSLVGSPTSTDTQYF	TGTGCCAGCAGTTTGGTGGGATCCCCTACATCGACAGATACGCAGTATTTT
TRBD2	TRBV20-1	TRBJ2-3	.	CSARDGAGGIDTQYF	TGCAGTGCTAGAGATGGGGCGGGAGGGATAGATACGCAGTATTTT
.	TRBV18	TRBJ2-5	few	CASLMGRSRTHQETQYF	TGTGCCAGCCTCATGGGGAGGTCAAGAACCCACCAAGAGACCCAGTACTTC